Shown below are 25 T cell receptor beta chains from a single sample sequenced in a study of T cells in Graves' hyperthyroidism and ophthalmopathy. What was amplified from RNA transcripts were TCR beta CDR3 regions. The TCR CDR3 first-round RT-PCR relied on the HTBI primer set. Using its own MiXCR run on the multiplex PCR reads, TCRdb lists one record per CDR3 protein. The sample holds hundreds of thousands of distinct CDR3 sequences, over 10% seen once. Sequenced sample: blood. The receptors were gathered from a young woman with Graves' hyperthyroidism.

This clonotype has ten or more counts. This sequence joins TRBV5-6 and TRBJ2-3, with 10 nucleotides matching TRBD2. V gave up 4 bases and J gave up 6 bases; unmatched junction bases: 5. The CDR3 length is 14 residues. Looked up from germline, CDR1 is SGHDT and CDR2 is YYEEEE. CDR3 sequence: CASSRAGGADTQYF. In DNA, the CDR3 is TGTGCCAGCAGCCGAGCGGGAGGGGCGGATACGCAGTATTTT.

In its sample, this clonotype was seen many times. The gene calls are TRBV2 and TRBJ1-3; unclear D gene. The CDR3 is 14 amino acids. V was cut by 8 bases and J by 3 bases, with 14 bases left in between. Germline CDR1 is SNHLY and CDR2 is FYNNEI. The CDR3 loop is CASHLGSYGNTIYF. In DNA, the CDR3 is TGTGCCAGCCACCTGGGCAGCTATGGAAACACCATATATTTT.

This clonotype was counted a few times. The CDR3 spells CASSAGGGAYNEQFF. In DNA form, the CDR3 reads TGTGCCAGCAGCGCCGGCGGGGGGGCCTACAATGAGCAGTTCTTC. The genes are TRBV9 and TRBJ2-1, with 9 bases matching TRBD2. This CDR3 comprises 15 residues. V lost 3 bases and J lost 2; bases outside the gene matches: 3. Germline CDR1 reads SGDLS; CDR2 reads YYNGEE.

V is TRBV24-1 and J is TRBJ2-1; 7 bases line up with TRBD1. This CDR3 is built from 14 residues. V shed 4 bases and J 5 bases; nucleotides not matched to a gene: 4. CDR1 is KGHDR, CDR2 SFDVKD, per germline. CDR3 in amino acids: CATSETGTDNEQFF. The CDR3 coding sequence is TGTGCCACCAGTGAAACCGGGACAGACAATGAGCAGTTCTTC.

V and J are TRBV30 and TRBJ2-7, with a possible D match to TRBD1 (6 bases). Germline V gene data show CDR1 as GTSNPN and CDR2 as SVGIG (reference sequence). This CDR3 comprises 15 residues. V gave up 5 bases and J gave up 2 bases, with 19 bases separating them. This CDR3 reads CAWGVVQGDPYEQYF. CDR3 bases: TGTGCCTGGGGCGTGGTACAGGGAGACCCCTACGAGCAGTACTTC.

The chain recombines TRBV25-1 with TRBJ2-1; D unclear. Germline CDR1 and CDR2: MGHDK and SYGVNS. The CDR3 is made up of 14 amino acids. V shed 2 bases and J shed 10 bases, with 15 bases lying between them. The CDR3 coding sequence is TGTGCCAGCAGTGAAGGCCATAGATTGGGCGAGCAGTTCTTC. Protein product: CASSEGHRLGEQFF.

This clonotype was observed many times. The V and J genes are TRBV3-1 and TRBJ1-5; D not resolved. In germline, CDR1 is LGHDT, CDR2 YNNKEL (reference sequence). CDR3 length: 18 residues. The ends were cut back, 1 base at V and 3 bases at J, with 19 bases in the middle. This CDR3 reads CASSQVPIGGKINQPQHF. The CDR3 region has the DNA TGTGCCAGCAGCCAAGTTCCGATAGGAGGGAAAATCAATCAGCCCCAGCATTTT.

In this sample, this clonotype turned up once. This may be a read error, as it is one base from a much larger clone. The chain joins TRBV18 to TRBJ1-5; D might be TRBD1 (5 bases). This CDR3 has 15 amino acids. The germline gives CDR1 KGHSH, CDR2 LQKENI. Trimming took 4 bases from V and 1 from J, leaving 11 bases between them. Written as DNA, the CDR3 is TGTGCCAGCTCACGGGAGGGGAGAAGCAATCAGCCCCAGCATTTT. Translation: CASSREGRSNQPQHF.

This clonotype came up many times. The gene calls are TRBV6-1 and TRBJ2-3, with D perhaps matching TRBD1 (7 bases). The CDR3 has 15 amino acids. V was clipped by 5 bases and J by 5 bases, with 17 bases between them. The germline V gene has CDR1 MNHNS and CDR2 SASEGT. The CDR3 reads CASSTSGGPRDTQYF. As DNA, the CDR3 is TGTGCCAGCAGTACCTCAGGGGGGCCTAGAGATACGCAGTATTTT.

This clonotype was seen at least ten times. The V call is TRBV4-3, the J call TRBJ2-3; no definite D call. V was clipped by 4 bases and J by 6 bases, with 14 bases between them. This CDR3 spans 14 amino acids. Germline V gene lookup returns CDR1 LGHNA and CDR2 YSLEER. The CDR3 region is CASSRAASGDTQYF. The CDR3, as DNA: TGCGCCAGCAGCCGGGCGGCGTCCGGGGATACGCAGTATTTT.

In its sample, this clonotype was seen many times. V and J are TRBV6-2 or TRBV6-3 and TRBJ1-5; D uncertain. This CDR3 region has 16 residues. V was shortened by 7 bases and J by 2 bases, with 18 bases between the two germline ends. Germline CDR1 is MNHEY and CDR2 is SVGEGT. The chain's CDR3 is CASKDDGKGGNQPQHF. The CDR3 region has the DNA TGTGCCAGCAAGGACGACGGGAAGGGCGGCAATCAGCCCCAGCATTTT.

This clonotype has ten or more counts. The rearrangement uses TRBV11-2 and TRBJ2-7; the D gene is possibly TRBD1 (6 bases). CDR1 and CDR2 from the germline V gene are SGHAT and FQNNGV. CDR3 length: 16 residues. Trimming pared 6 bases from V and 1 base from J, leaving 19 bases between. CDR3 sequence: CASRSKQGSGSYEQYF. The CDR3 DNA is TGTGCCAGCAGATCAAAACAGGGTAGTGGTTCCTACGAGCAGTACTTC.

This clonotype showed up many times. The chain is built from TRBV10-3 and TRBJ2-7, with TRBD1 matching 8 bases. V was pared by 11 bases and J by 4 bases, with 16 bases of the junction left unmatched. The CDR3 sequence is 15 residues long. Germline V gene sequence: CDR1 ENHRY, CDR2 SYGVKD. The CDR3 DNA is TGTGCCGCGCAGACAGGGGAAACAGGGACGTACGAGCAGTACTTC. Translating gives CAAQTGETGTYEQYF.

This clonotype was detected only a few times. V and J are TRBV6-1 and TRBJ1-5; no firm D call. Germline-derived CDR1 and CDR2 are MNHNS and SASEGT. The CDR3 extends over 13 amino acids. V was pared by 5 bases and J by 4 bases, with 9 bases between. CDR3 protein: CASSTVPNQPQHF. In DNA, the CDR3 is TGTGCCAGCAGTACAGTTCCTAATCAGCCCCAGCATTTT.

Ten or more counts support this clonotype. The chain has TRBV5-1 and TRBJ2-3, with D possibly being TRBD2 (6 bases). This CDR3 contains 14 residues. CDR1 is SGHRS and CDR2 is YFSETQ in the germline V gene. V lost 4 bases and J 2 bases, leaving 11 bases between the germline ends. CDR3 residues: CASSLGGPTDTQYF. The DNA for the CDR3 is TGCGCCAGCAGCCTCGGGGGTCCCACAGATACGCAGTATTTT.

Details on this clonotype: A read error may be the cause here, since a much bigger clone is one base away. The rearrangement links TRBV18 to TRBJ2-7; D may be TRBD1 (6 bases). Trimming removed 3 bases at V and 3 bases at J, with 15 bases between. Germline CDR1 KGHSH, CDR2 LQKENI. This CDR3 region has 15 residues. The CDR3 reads CASSPSEGRGYEQYF. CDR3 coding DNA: TGTGCCAGCTCACCCTCCGAAGGCAGGGGCTACGAGCAGTACTTC.

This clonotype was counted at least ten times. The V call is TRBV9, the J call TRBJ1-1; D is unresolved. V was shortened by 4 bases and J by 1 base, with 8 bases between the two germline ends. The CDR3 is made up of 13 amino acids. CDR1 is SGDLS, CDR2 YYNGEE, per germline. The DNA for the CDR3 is TGTGCCAGCAGCCCGAGGACGAACACTGAAGCTTTCTTT. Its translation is CASSPRTNTEAFF.

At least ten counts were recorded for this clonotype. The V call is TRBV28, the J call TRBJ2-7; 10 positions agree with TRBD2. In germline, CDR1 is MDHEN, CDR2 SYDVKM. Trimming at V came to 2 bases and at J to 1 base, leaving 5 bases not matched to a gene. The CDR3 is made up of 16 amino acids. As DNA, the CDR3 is TGTGCCAGCAGTTTACGGGGACTAGCGCCTTCCTACGAGCAGTACTTC. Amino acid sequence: CASSLRGLAPSYEQYF.

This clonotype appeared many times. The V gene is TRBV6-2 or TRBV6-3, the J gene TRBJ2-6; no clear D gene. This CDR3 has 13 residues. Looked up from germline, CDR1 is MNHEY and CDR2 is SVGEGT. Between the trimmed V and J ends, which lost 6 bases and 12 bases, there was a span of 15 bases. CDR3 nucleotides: TGTGCCAGCAGGCCGGGCGGCCAATTCGTCCTGACTTTC. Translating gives CASRPGGQFVLTF.

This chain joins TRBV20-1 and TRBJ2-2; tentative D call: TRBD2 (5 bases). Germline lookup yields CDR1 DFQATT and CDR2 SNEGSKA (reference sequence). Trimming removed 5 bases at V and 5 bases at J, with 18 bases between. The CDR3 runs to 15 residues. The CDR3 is CSARGLGKRTGELFF. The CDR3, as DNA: TGCAGTGCTCGAGGGCTAGGTAAAAGAACCGGGGAGCTGTTTTTT.

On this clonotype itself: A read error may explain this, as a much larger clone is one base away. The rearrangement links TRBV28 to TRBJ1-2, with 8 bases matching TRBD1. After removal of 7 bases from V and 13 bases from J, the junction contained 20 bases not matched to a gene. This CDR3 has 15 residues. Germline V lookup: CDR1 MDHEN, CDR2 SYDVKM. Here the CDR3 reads CASTSRILTGGESTF. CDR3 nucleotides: TGTGCCAGCACCTCCCGCATACTAACAGGGGGTGAGTCCACCTTC.

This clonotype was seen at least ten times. The chain's CDR3 is CSARGGAANTEAFF. CDR3 sequence (DNA): TGCAGTGCTAGAGGGGGGGCGGCGAACACTGAAGCTTTCTTT. The chain links TRBV20-1 to TRBJ1-1; possibly TRBD1 for D (6 bases). From germline, CDR1 is DFQATT and CDR2 SNEGSKA (reference sequence). The V gene lost 1 base and the J gene lost 1 base, with 10 bases spanning the gap. CDR3 length: 14 amino acids.

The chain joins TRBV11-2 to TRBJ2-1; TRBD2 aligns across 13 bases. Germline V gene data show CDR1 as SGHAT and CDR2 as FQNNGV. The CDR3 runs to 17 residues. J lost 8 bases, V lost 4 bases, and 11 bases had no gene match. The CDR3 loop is CASSSELPGLAGHEQFF. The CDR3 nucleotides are TGTGCCAGCAGCTCGGAACTTCCGGGACTAGCGGGGCATGAGCAGTTCTTC.

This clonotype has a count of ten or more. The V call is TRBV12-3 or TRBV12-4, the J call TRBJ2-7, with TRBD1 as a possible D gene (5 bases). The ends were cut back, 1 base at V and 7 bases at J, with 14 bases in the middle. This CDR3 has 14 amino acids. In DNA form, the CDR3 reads TGTGCCAGCAGTTTAGGACAGTTTCTGGGAGAGCAGTACTTC. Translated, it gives CASSLGQFLGEQYF.

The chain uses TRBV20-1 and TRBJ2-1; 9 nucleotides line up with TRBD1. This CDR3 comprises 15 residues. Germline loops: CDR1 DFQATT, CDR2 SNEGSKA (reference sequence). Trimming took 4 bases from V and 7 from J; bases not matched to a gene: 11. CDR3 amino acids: CSATLRDRAPNEQFF. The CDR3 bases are TGCAGTGCTACCCTCCGGGACAGGGCCCCTAATGAGCAGTTCTTC.